The 21 T cell receptor beta chains below come from one sample, sequenced in a study of shared clonotypes between healthy human individuals. Clones were read by immunoSEQ multiplex PCR, and TCRdb kept only the in-frame ones, dropping some. The table shows around 100,000 clones, with 65% to 75% occurring only once. The sequencing sample was made of memory CD8+ T cells sorted from blood. This sample's subset: CD45RO+ cells pooled with CCR7-negative TemRA cells. All receptors come from a woman younger than 45 in good health.

This chain joins TRBV6-6 and TRBJ2-7, with 12 bases lining up with TRBD2. CDR1 is MNHNY, CDR2 SVGAGI, per germline (reference sequence). V was clipped by 7 bases and J by 5 bases; unmatched bases: 9. The CDR3 runs to 15 residues. As DNA, the CDR3 is TGTGCCAGCACACCCCTAGCGGGAGGGAGGGACGAGCAGTACTTC. As protein: CASTPLAGGRDEQYF.

This chain joins TRBV28 and TRBJ1-2, with TRBD1 as a possible D gene (6 bases). The CDR3 length is 15 residues. Germline CDR1 reads MDHEN; CDR2 reads SYDVKM. With 6 bases removed from V and 4 bases from J, the gap between germline ends came to 18 bases. In nucleotides, the CDR3 is TGTGCCAGCAGACGGCAGACCCGGGACATCTATGGCTACACCTTC. Translating it yields CASRRQTRDIYGYTF.

This chain links TRBV7-3 with TRBJ1-2, with D hard to call. Germline V CDR1 and CDR2: SGHTA, FQGTGA. The ends were cut back, 7 bases at V and 4 bases at J, with 19 bases in the middle. This CDR3 contains 15 residues. The chain's CDR3 is CASKILRETGYGYTF. CDR3 coding DNA: TGTGCCAGCAAGATACTAAGGGAGACTGGCTATGGCTACACCTTC.

The V gene is TRBV10-2, the J gene TRBJ2-1; D remains unclear. The germline V and J ends were trimmed by 2 bases and 2 bases, with 13 bases remaining between them. This CDR3 has 16 amino acids. Germline values: CDR1 WSHSY, CDR2 SAAADI. This CDR3 is CASSEVDPVPYNEQFF. The CDR3 DNA sequence: TGCGCCAGCAGTGAGGTAGACCCCGTCCCCTACAATGAGCAGTTCTTC.

The chain employs TRBV27 and TRBJ2-1; maybe TRBD1 (5 bases). CDR1 is MNHEY and CDR2 is SMNVEV in the germline V gene (reference sequence). V was shortened by 5 bases and J by 4 bases, with 18 bases between the two germline ends. CDR3 size: 16 residues. Here the CDR3 reads CASSPTDSIPYNEQFF. The DNA of the CDR3 is TGTGCCAGCAGTCCTACCGACAGTATCCCGTACAATGAGCAGTTCTTC.

This clone was found a few times. This chain connects TRBV6-1 to TRBJ2-3; no clear D gene. This CDR3 is built from 12 residues. CDR1 is MNHNS, CDR2 SASEGT, per germline. The germline V and J ends were trimmed by 8 bases and 2 bases, with 8 bases remaining between them. In nucleotides, the CDR3 is TGTGCCAGCCCGAGCGCCACAGATACGCAGTATTTT. It is translated as CASPSATDTQYF.

This clone was seen once. The chain is built from TRBV7-9 and TRBJ2-7, with 7 bases aligning to TRBD1. With 1 base clipped from V and 3 bases from J, the junction kept 3 bases outside the gene matches. CDR1 and CDR2 (germline): SEHNR, FQNEAQ (reference sequence). The CDR3 extends over 14 amino acids. The DNA of the CDR3 is TGTGCCAGCAGCTTAGGAGGGACAGACTACGAGCAGTACTTC. Translation gives CASSLGGTDYEQYF.

Only a few counts were recorded for this clone. Other DNA sequences in the sample encode the same CDR3. The CDR3 loop reads CASSSDNSGANVLTF. CDR3 nucleotides: TGTGCCAGCAGCTCTGACAACTCTGGGGCCAACGTCCTGACTTTC. The chain joins TRBV7-9 to TRBJ2-6; no reliable D call. CDR3 length equals 15 residues. CDR1 and CDR2 from the germline V gene are SEHNR and FQNEAQ (reference sequence). Trimming left V 4 bases short and J 0 bases short, with 7 bases between.

V usage is TRBV20-1 and J usage is TRBJ2-5; no firm D call. Matching the DNA end better, TRBJ2-7 makes the J call doubtful. The CDR3 spans 11 residues. CDR1 DFQATT and CDR2 SNEGSKA come from the germline V gene (reference sequence). DNA for the CDR3: TGCAGCAAAGCCAGAGAATACGAGCAGTACTTC. Its translation is CSKAREYEQYF.

This clone was counted once. The rearrangement links TRBV7-3 to TRBJ2-3; 7 bases fit TRBD2. Losses at the gene ends were 1 base for V and 8 bases for J; bases not matched to a gene: 9. This CDR3 is 15 amino acids long. Germline CDR1 is SGHTA and CDR2 is FQGTGA. CDR3 sequence: CASSLKAGTSSTQYF. For the CDR3, the DNA is TGTGCCAGCAGCTTAAAAGCGGGGACCTCCAGTACGCAGTATTTT.

The chain has TRBV5-1 and TRBJ1-5; no definite D call. Trimming pared 7 bases from V and 0 bases from J, leaving 8 bases between. The CDR3 extends over 13 amino acids. CDR1 is SGHRS, CDR2 YFSETQ, per germline. DNA for the CDR3: TGCGCCAGCGCAGGAGATAGCAATCAGCCCCAGCATTTT. It translates to CASAGDSNQPQHF.

This clone was picked up a small number of times. The V gene is TRBV6-4, the J gene TRBJ2-3; TRBD2 is a possible D gene (6 bases). The V gene's germline CDR1 is MRHNA and CDR2 SNTAGT. V shed 3 bases and J shed 7 bases, with 11 bases lying between them. The CDR3 spans 13 residues. CDR3 DNA: TGTGCCAGCAGTGATGGGGACTCACATACGCAGTATTTT. This gives the protein CASSDGDSHTQYF.

The chain has TRBV9 and TRBJ2-1; possibly TRBD1 or TRBD2 for D (5 bases each). Germline CDR1 SGDLS, CDR2 YYNGEE. The CDR3 sequence is 14 residues long. V lost 0 bases to trimming and J lost 8 bases, with 12 bases between them. In DNA, the CDR3 is TGTGCCAGCAGCGTAGCTTGGGGGAACTATGAGCAGTTCTTC. Translation: CASSVAWGNYEQFF.

This clone occurred a few times. J is TRBJ2-3 and V is TRBV6-5; the D gene is possibly TRBD2 (6 bases). Trimming left V 2 bases short and J 2 bases short, with 8 bases between. Germline CDR1 reads MNHEY; CDR2 reads SVGAGI. CDR3 length: 14 residues. CDR3 nucleotides: TGTGCCAGCAGTTACACGGGGGACACAGATACGCAGTATTTT. Translating it yields CASSYTGDTDTQYF.

In DNA, the CDR3 is TGCGCCAGCAGCCAAAAGGCCCTACCGAGCACAGATACGCAGTATTTT. Its translation: CASSQKALPSTDTQYF. The chain recombines TRBV4-1 with TRBJ2-3, with D unclear. This CDR3 is built from 16 residues. From germline, CDR1 is MGHRA and CDR2 YSYEKL. V lost 2 bases and J 0 bases, leaving 12 bases between the germline ends.

The chain recombines TRBV9 with TRBJ1-2; unclear D gene. The CDR3 is 17 amino acids. Trimming shortened V by 3 bases and J by 0 bases, and 18 bases separated the two germline ends. The V gene's germline CDR1 is SGDLS and CDR2 YYNGEE. The CDR3 DNA sequence: TGTGCCAGCAGCGCCACGACTACCCCCCGGGCTAACTATGGCTACACCTTC. Protein sequence: CASSATTTPRANYGYTF. Drawing the rest from reference TRBV9 and TRBJ1-2, the complete variable domain is DSGVTQTPKHLITATGQRVTLRCSPRSGDLSVYWYQQSLDQGLQFLIQYYNGEERAKGNILERFSAQQFPDLHSELNLSSLELGDSALYFCASSATTTPRANYGYTFGSGTRLTVV.

In this sample, this clone turned up a few times. The junction departs from the called germline gene at one end, perhaps through a read error. This chain connects TRBV10-1 to TRBJ2-5; tentative D call: TRBD1 (6 bases). The CDR3 extends over 13 amino acids. Germline lookup yields CDR1 WNHNN and CDR2 SYGVQD (reference sequence). CDR3 sequence (DNA): TGCGCCAGCTCCGGACAGCCCCAAGGGACCCAGTACTTC. It codes for CASSGQPQGTQYF.

V is TRBV25-1 and J is TRBJ2-2; perhaps TRBD2 as D (5 bases). Trimming pared 6 bases from V and 7 bases from J, leaving 15 bases between. CDR1 and CDR2 from the germline V gene are MGHDK and SYGVNS. The CDR3 is 14 amino acids. The CDR3 reads CASRPDRGFGELFF. In DNA form, the CDR3 reads TGTGCCAGCAGGCCGGATCGAGGGTTCGGGGAGCTGTTTTTT.

The chain joins TRBV6-4 to TRBJ2-7, with 9 nucleotides matching TRBD2. CDR3 length: 15 residues. Germline V gene data show CDR1 as MRHNA and CDR2 as SNTAGT. V gave up 6 bases and J gave up 6 bases; unmatched junction bases: 12. In DNA form, the CDR3 reads TGTGCCAGCAGAAAACTAGCGGGTGTTTTTCGCGAGCAGTACTTC. Translating it yields CASRKLAGVFREQYF.

The genes are TRBV11-2 and TRBJ2-5; 9 nucleotides line up with TRBD1. CDR1 and CDR2 from the germline V gene are SGHAT and FQNNGV. V gave up 5 bases and J gave up 5 bases; unmatched junction bases: 15. The CDR3 sequence is 17 residues long. This CDR3 is CASSEAPQGAGRETQYF. The CDR3, as DNA: TGTGCCAGCAGCGAAGCCCCACAGGGGGCCGGTCGGGAGACCCAGTACTTC.

The chain recombines TRBV5-8 with TRBJ2-1; 14 bases agree with TRBD2. The length of the CDR3 is 16 residues. Germline values: CDR1 SGHTS, CDR2 YDEGEE. V lost 4 bases and J lost 10; bases outside the gene matches: 10. The CDR3 here is CASSAGTSGSLSEQFF. As DNA, the CDR3 is TGTGCCAGCAGCGCTGGGACTAGCGGGAGCCTATCAGAGCAGTTCTTC.